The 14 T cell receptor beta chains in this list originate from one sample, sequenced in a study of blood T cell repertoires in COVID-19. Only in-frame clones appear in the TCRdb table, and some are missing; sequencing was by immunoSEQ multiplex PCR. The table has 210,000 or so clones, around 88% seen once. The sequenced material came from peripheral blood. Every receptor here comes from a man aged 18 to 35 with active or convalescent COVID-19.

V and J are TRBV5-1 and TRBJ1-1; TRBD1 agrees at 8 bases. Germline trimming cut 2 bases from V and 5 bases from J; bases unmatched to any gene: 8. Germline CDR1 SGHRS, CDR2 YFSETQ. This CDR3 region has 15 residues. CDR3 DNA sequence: TGCGCCAGCAGCTTCGACCAGGGGGCGTGGACTGAAGCTTTCTTT. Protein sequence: CASSFDQGAWTEAFF.

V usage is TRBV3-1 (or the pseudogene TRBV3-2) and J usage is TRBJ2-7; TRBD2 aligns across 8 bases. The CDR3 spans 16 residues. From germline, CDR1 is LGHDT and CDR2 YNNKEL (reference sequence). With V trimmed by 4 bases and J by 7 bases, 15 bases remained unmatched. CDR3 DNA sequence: TGTGCCAGCAGCCCCCCCCGGGAGGGCCTCCAAGGGGAGCAGTACTTC. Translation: CASSPPREGLQGEQYF.

CDR3 loop: CASKYWNTGELFF. As DNA, the CDR3 is TGTGCCAGTAAATACTGGAACACCGGGGAGCTGTTTTTT. The rearrangement uses TRBV19 and TRBJ2-2; D is unclear. Germline V gene lookup returns CDR1 LNHDA and CDR2 SQIVND (reference sequence). V was pared by 7 bases and J by 1 base, with 7 bases between. The CDR3 is made up of 13 amino acids.

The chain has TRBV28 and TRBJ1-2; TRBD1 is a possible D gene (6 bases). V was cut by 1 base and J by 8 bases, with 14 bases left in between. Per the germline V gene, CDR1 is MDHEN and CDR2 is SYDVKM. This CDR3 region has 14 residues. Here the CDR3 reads CASSLLSGGRGYTF. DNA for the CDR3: TGTGCCAGCAGTTTATTGAGTGGGGGCCGGGGCTACACCTTC.

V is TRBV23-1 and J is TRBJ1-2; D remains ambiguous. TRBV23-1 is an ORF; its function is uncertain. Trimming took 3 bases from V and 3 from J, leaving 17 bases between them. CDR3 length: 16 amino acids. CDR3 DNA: TGCGCCAGCAGTCAGAACCTGAAAAGAGGGTACTATGGCTACACCTTC. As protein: CASSQNLKRGYYGYTF.

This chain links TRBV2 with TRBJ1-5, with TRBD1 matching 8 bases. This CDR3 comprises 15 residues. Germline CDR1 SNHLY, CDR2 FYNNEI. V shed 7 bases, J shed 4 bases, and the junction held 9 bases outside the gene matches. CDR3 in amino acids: CASNPGQGRNQPQHF. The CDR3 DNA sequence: TGTGCCAGCAACCCCGGACAGGGTAGGAATCAGCCCCAGCATTTT.

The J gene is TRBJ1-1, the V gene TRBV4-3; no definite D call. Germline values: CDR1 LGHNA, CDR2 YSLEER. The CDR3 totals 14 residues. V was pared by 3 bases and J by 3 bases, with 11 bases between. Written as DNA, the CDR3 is TGCGCCAGCAGCCAGCGATACGGGGACACTGAAGCTTTCTTT. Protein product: CASSQRYGDTEAFF.

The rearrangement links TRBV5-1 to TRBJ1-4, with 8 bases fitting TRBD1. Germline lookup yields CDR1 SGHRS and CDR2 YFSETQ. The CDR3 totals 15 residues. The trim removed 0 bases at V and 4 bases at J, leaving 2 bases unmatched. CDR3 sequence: CASSLGTGFNEKLFF. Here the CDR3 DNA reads TGCGCCAGCAGCTTGGGGACAGGGTTTAATGAAAAACTGTTTTTT.

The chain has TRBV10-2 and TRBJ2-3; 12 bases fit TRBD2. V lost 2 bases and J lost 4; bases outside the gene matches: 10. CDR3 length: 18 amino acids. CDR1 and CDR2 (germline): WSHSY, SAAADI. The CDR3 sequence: CASSEGTSGPRGADTQYF. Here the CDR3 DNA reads TGCGCCAGCAGTGAGGGGACTAGCGGGCCCCGGGGGGCAGATACGCAGTATTTT.

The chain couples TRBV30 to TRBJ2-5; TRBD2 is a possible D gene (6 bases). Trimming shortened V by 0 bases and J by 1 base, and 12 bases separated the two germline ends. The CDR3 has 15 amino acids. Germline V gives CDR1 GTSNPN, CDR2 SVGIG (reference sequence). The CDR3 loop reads CAWSVTGEPQETQYF. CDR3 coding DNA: TGTGCCTGGAGTGTTACGGGGGAGCCCCAAGAGACCCAGTACTTC.

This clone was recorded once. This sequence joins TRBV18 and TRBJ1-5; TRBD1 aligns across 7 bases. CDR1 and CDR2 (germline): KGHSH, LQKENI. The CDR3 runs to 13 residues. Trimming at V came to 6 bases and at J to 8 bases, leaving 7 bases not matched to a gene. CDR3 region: CASSKTGLEPQHF. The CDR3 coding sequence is TGTGCCAGCTCGAAGACAGGGCTTGAGCCCCAGCATTTT.

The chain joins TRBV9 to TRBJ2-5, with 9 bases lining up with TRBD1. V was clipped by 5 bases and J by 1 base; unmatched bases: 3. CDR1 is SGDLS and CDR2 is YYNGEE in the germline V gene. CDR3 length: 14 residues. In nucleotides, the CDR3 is TGTGCCAGCAGGGGGACAGGGCCCCAAGAGACCCAGTACTTC. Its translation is CASRGTGPQETQYF.

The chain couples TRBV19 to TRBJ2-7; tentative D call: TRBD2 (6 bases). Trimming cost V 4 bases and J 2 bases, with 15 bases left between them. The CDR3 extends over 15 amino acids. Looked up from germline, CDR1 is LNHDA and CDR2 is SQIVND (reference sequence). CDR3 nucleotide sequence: TGTGCCAGTAGTACTCGGGACTCTCTCGCCTACGAGCAGTACTTC. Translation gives CASSTRDSLAYEQYF.

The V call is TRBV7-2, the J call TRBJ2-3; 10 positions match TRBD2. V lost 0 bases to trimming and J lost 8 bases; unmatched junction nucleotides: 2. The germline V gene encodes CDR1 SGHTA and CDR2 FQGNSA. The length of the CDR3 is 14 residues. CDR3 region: CASSLAAGGGTQYF. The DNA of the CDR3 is TGTGCCAGCAGCTTAGCAGCGGGAGGGGGTACGCAGTATTTT.